This TCR beta chain was observed in a study of T cell repertoires in cytomegalovirus infection. Study context: CMV infection plus the matching HLA type was flagged by public TCR beta signatures. Study-wide points: The ex vivo response was dominated by HLA-C-restricted CMV-specific TCR beta clonotypes. Cumulative public TCR beta family frequency identified carriers of CMV plus the relevant HLA.

CDR3 length: 13 residues. Germline CDR1 is SQVTM and CDR2 is ANQGSEA. V was cut by 6 bases and J by 2 bases, with 14 bases left in between. Worth noting for this clonotype: Its specificity is unknown.

Via MiXCR, TCRdb re-called the reads, giving one row per CDR3 protein. The sample has roughly 630,000 distinct CDR3 sequences, 20% to 30% seen once; the top ten hold 7% to 9%. This sequence joins TRBV29-1 and TRBJ2-7; D may correspond to TRBD1 or TRBD2 (5 bases each). Sequenced input: CD8+ T cells from PBMCs. This TCR derives from a human donor in good health (CMV status not recorded). Some clones in this sample may be carry-over from other donors' samples. The CDR3 DNA reads as TGCAGCGTCCGGGACGGGGAGACCTACGAGCAGTACTTC. Protein: CSVRDGETYEQYF.